This is a list of T cell receptor beta chains from one sample in a study of human T cells and chemical hapten exposure. Each CDR3 protein is one row after TCRdb ran MiXCR on the RACE reads. The table shows under 130,000 distinct CDR3 sequences, with nearly 35% occurring only once. This specimen was whole blood, taken in connection with sensitization to the hapten diphenylcyclopropenone (DPC). The receptors derive from a man between 40 and 49 years old with alopecia areata. Some clones in this sample may be carry-over from other donors' samples. Both conserved end residues are part of each CDR3. The order of the fields is V gene, clone size, D gene, J gene, CDR3 protein, CDR3 DNA. A D gene is named only where the DNA matches it firmly. Size is omitted from some rows. Given values are once, few, many or a class for expanded clones.

v_call: TRBV28; clone_size: -; d_call: TRBD2; j_call: TRBJ2-7; cdr3_aa: CASRFRTSGTDEQYF; cdr3_nt: TGTGCCAGCAGGTTTCGGACTAGCGGGACGGACGAGCAGTACTTC
v_call: TRBV4-3; clone_size: -; d_call: TRBD1; j_call: TRBJ2-3; cdr3_aa: CASSQRLRGITDTQYF; cdr3_nt: TGCGCCAGCAGCCAAAGGCTCAGGGGGATCACAGATACGCAGTATTTT
v_call: TRBV7-2; clone_size: -; d_call: TRBD1; j_call: TRBJ1-2; cdr3_aa: CASSLATGQGRNGYTF; cdr3_nt: TGTGCCAGCAGCTTAGCCACGGGACAGGGAAGGAATGGCTACACCTTC
v_call: TRBV30; clone_size: -; d_call: -; j_call: TRBJ2-3; cdr3_aa: CAWSRGLTTDTQYF; cdr3_nt: TGTGCCTGGAGTCGAGGACTCACCACAGATACGCAGTATTTT
v_call: TRBV29-1; clone_size: few; d_call: -; j_call: TRBJ1-4; cdr3_aa: CSVSFLGEKLFF; cdr3_nt: TGCAGCGTTTCTTTTCTCGGGGAAAAACTGTTTTTT
v_call: TRBV4-2; clone_size: few; d_call: -; j_call: TRBJ2-1; cdr3_aa: CASSQGGWTYNEQFF; cdr3_nt: TGTGCCAGCAGCCAAGGGGGCTGGACCTACAATGAGCAGTTCTTC
v_call: TRBV9; clone_size: few; d_call: -; j_call: TRBJ2-1; cdr3_aa: CASSPYPANEQFF; cdr3_nt: TGTGCCAGCAGCCCCTACCCGGCAAATGAGCAGTTCTTC
v_call: TRBV29-1; clone_size: few; d_call: -; j_call: TRBJ1-2; cdr3_aa: CSVAGTTGGYTF; cdr3_nt: TGCAGCGTGGCCGGGACTACTGGAGGCTACACCTTC
v_call: TRBV11-2; clone_size: -; d_call: -; j_call: TRBJ2-3; cdr3_aa: CASSPQRVIERVDTQYF; cdr3_nt: TGTGCCAGCAGCCCGCAGCGGGTCATCGAAAGGGTAGATACGCAGTATTTT
v_call: TRBV3-1; clone_size: few; d_call: -; j_call: TRBJ2-3; cdr3_aa: CASSQGQVTDTQYF; cdr3_nt: TGTGCCAGCAGCCAAGGACAAGTCACAGATACGCAGTATTTT
v_call: TRBV28; clone_size: -; d_call: TRBD1; j_call: TRBJ1-1; cdr3_aa: CASTEGAPNTEAFF; cdr3_nt: TGTGCCAGCACGGAGGGGGCGCCGAACACTGAAGCTTTCTTT
v_call: TRBV5-6; clone_size: few; d_call: TRBD2; j_call: TRBJ2-7; cdr3_aa: CASSWGLAGGEQYF; cdr3_nt: TGTGCCAGCAGCTGGGGACTAGCGGGAGGAGAGCAGTACTTC
v_call: TRBV20-1; clone_size: few; d_call: TRBD1; j_call: TRBJ2-3; cdr3_aa: CSARGDRAYADTQYF; cdr3_nt: TGCAGTGCTAGGGGGGACAGGGCATACGCAGATACGCAGTATTTT
v_call: TRBV12-3/TRBV12-4; clone_size: -; d_call: TRBD2; j_call: TRBJ2-3; cdr3_aa: CASSLEGLAGFSTDTQYF; cdr3_nt: TGTGCCAGCAGTTTAGAGGGACTAGCGGGTTTTAGCACAGATACGCAGTATTTT
v_call: TRBV30; clone_size: -; d_call: -; j_call: TRBJ1-2; cdr3_aa: CAFGTELFYGYTF; cdr3_nt: TGTGCTTTCGGGACGGAGCTCTTCTATGGCTACACCTTC
v_call: TRBV5-1; clone_size: -; d_call: TRBD2; j_call: TRBJ2-2; cdr3_aa: CASSHGAGGEAGELFF; cdr3_nt: TGCGCCAGCAGCCATGGAGCGGGAGGGGAGGCCGGGGAGCTGTTTTTT
v_call: TRBV6-1; clone_size: few; d_call: TRBD2; j_call: TRBJ2-1; cdr3_aa: CASIPGGSYNEQFF; cdr3_nt: TGTGCCAGCATCCCGGGGGGGTCCTACAATGAGCAGTTCTTC
v_call: TRBV20-1; clone_size: -; d_call: -; j_call: TRBJ1-1; cdr3_aa: CSAPPTPEAFF; cdr3_nt: TGCAGTGCTCCCCCGACACCTGAAGCTTTCTTT
v_call: TRBV12-3/TRBV12-4; clone_size: -; d_call: -; j_call: TRBJ2-2; cdr3_aa: CASSWGTGELFF; cdr3_nt: TGTGCCAGCAGCTGGGGGACCGGGGAGCTGTTTTTT
v_call: TRBV6-2/TRBV6-3; clone_size: -; d_call: TRBD1; j_call: TRBJ2-5; cdr3_aa: CASSYFLSGQGGETQYF; cdr3_nt: TGTGCCAGCAGTTACTTCCTGTCCGGACAGGGAGGAGAGACCCAGTACTTC
v_call: TRBV29-1; clone_size: few; d_call: -; j_call: TRBJ2-7; cdr3_aa: CSVGLGLSSYEQYF; cdr3_nt: TGCAGCGTTGGACTGGGCCTGAGCTCCTACGAGCAGTACTTC
v_call: TRBV6-2/TRBV6-3; clone_size: -; d_call: -; j_call: TRBJ2-1; cdr3_aa: CASRDTSYNEQFF; cdr3_nt: TGTGCCAGCAGGGATACCAGTTACAATGAGCAGTTCTTC
v_call: TRBV13; clone_size: -; d_call: -; j_call: TRBJ1-1; cdr3_aa: CASSLMSAELEWDTEAFF; cdr3_nt: TGTGCCAGCAGCTTAATGTCCGCAGAACTAGAATGGGACACTGAAGCTTTCTTT
v_call: TRBV10-3; clone_size: few; d_call: -; j_call: TRBJ2-3; cdr3_aa: CAISDGALYF; cdr3_nt: TGTGCCATCAGTGATGGCGCTTTGTATTTT
v_call: TRBV11-3; clone_size: -; d_call: TRBD1; j_call: TRBJ2-5; cdr3_aa: CASSHGTGSFETQYF; cdr3_nt: TGTGCCAGCAGCCATGGGACAGGGTCTTTCGAGACCCAGTACTTC
v_call: TRBV15; clone_size: -; d_call: -; j_call: TRBJ1-5; cdr3_aa: CATSRGGGNQPQHF; cdr3_nt: TGTGCCACCAGCAGAGGGGGGGGCAATCAGCCCCAGCATTTT
v_call: TRBV29-1; clone_size: few; d_call: -; j_call: TRBJ2-2; cdr3_aa: CSAEQGLRTGELFF; cdr3_nt: TGCAGCGCCGAACAGGGTTTGAGGACCGGGGAGCTGTTTTTT
v_call: TRBV4-3; clone_size: once; d_call: -; j_call: TRBJ1-1; cdr3_aa: CASSQERSVNTEAFF; cdr3_nt: TGTGCCAGCAGCCAAGAAAGATCCGTGAACACTGAAGCTTTCTTT
v_call: TRBV25-1; clone_size: few; d_call: -; j_call: TRBJ2-1; cdr3_aa: CASSQWAGNEQFF; cdr3_nt: TGTGCCAGTAGTCAGTGGGCAGGCAATGAGCAGTTCTTC
v_call: TRBV6-4; clone_size: -; d_call: -; j_call: TRBJ2-3; cdr3_aa: CASSDSAGSTDTQYF; cdr3_nt: TGTGCCAGCAGTGACTCGGCGGGAAGCACAGATACGCAGTATTTT
v_call: TRBV11-2; clone_size: -; d_call: TRBD2; j_call: TRBJ2-1; cdr3_aa: CASSSIRTSGRARGEQFF; cdr3_nt: TGTGCCAGCAGCTCAATCAGGACTAGCGGGAGGGCTAGAGGTGAGCAGTTCTTC
v_call: TRBV4-1; clone_size: few; d_call: TRBD2; j_call: TRBJ2-2; cdr3_aa: CASSQDPAGVLTGELFF; cdr3_nt: TGCGCCAGCAGCCAAGATCCAGCGGGAGTACTCACCGGGGAGCTGTTTTTT
v_call: TRBV29-1; clone_size: once; d_call: -; j_call: TRBJ1-1; cdr3_aa: CSVERDLVETEAFF; cdr3_nt: TGCAGCGTTGAACGGGACCTAGTAGAGACTGAAGCTTTCTTT
v_call: TRBV29-1; clone_size: medium-sized; d_call: TRBD1; j_call: TRBJ2-3; cdr3_aa: CSVEDTGEYQDTQYF; cdr3_nt: TGCAGCGTTGAGGACACAGGGGAGTATCAAGATACGCAGTATTTT
v_call: TRBV2; clone_size: -; d_call: TRBD1; j_call: TRBJ1-2; cdr3_aa: CASSENRGSVGYTF; cdr3_nt: TGTGCCAGCAGTGAGAACAGGGGAAGTGTTGGCTACACCTTC
v_call: TRBV4-1; clone_size: few; d_call: -; j_call: TRBJ1-1; cdr3_aa: CASSQVGGVNTEAFF; cdr3_nt: TGCGCCAGCAGCCAAGTTGGGGGAGTGAACACTGAAGCTTTCTTT
v_call: TRBV7-8; clone_size: -; d_call: -; j_call: TRBJ2-1; cdr3_aa: CASSLVSKYEQFF; cdr3_nt: TGTGCCAGCAGCTTAGTTAGCAAGTATGAGCAGTTCTTC
v_call: TRBV13; clone_size: -; d_call: -; j_call: TRBJ2-4; cdr3_aa: CASSLVGVDIQYF; cdr3_nt: TGTGCCAGCAGCTTAGTGGGGGTTGACATTCAGTACTTC
v_call: TRBV7-9; clone_size: -; d_call: -; j_call: TRBJ2-1; cdr3_aa: CASSFMGNEQFF; cdr3_nt: TGTGCCAGCAGCTTTATGGGCAATGAGCAGTTCTTC
v_call: TRBV6-6; clone_size: -; d_call: TRBD1; j_call: TRBJ2-3; cdr3_aa: CASSSWTGAFTDTQYF; cdr3_nt: TGTGCCAGCAGTTCGTGGACAGGGGCCTTCACAGATACGCAGTATTTT
v_call: TRBV5-1; clone_size: few; d_call: -; j_call: TRBJ2-1; cdr3_aa: CASSLTGISYNEQFF; cdr3_nt: TGCGCCAGCAGCTTGACAGGGATCTCTTACAATGAGCAGTTCTTC
v_call: TRBV3-1; clone_size: few; d_call: TRBD2; j_call: TRBJ2-2; cdr3_aa: CASSRGLANTGELFF; cdr3_nt: TGTGCCAGCAGCCGGGGACTAGCGAACACCGGGGAGCTGTTTTTT
v_call: TRBV28; clone_size: few; d_call: -; j_call: TRBJ2-1; cdr3_aa: CASSLGVSPNEQFF; cdr3_nt: TGTGCCAGCAGTTTAGGGGTTTCTCCCAATGAGCAGTTCTTC
v_call: TRBV6-5; clone_size: few; d_call: TRBD2; j_call: TRBJ2-5; cdr3_aa: CASSTPGVAGVETQYF; cdr3_nt: TGTGCCAGCAGTACCCCGGGGGTAGCGGGAGTTGAGACCCAGTACTTC
v_call: TRBV20-1; clone_size: few; d_call: -; j_call: TRBJ1-1; cdr3_aa: CSAMGYWTEAFF; cdr3_nt: TGCAGTGCTATGGGATATTGGACTGAAGCTTTCTTT
v_call: TRBV6-5; clone_size: -; d_call: -; j_call: TRBJ1-5; cdr3_aa: CASSYDRYQPQHF; cdr3_nt: TGTGCCAGCAGTTACGATAGGTATCAGCCCCAGCATTTT
v_call: TRBV10-3; clone_size: few; d_call: -; j_call: TRBJ2-1; cdr3_aa: CAISEPAQKYNEQFF; cdr3_nt: TGTGCCATCAGTGAACCGGCACAGAAGTACAATGAGCAGTTCTTC
v_call: TRBV11-3; clone_size: -; d_call: TRBD2; j_call: TRBJ2-3; cdr3_aa: CASSLGTSGSNTDTQYF; cdr3_nt: TGTGCCAGCAGCTTAGGTACTAGCGGGAGCAACACAGATACGCAGTATTTT
v_call: TRBV7-2; clone_size: -; d_call: TRBD2; j_call: TRBJ2-3; cdr3_aa: CASSLALAGGADTQYF; cdr3_nt: TGTGCCAGCAGCTTAGCGCTTGCGGGAGGGGCAGATACGCAGTATTTT
v_call: TRBV7-9; clone_size: few; d_call: TRBD2; j_call: TRBJ2-3; cdr3_aa: CASSFASGSFMADTQYF; cdr3_nt: TGTGCCAGCAGCTTTGCTAGCGGGAGCTTTATGGCAGATACGCAGTATTTT
v_call: TRBV4-1; clone_size: -; d_call: -; j_call: TRBJ2-1; cdr3_aa: CASSQERGSGASYNEQFF; cdr3_nt: TGCGCCAGCAGCCAAGAAAGGGGAAGTGGAGCCTCCTACAATGAGCAGTTCTTC
v_call: TRBV7-8; clone_size: few; d_call: TRBD1; j_call: TRBJ1-6; cdr3_aa: CASSFSDRDSPLHF; cdr3_nt: TGTGCCAGCAGCTTTTCGGACAGGGATTCACCCCTCCACTTT